The rows below give T cell receptor beta chains drawn from one sample of a study of identical twins. Each CDR3 protein gets one entry after TCRdb re-called the 5' RACE reads with MiXCR. This table holds some 710,000 distinct CDR3 sequences, 6.1% found once. Source material: naive T cells sorted from blood. The receptors were gathered from a man in his late teens or twenties in good health. CDR3s include the opening cysteine and the closing phenylalanine or tryptophan. The order of the fields is J gene, clone size, V gene, D gene, CDR3 protein, CDR3 DNA. A D gene is named only where the DNA matches it firmly. Clone size is given for some rows only: seen once, a few or many times, or a class if the clone is expanded.

>TRBJ2-7|NA|TRBV6-5|TRBD2
CASSYVVAGGPSYEQYF
TGTGCCAGCAGTTACGTGGTAGCGGGAGGGCCCTCGTACGAGCAGTACTTC
>TRBJ2-6|many|TRBV29-1|NA
CSVRPTSGANVLTF
TGCAGCGTTCGACCGACCTCTGGGGCCAACGTCCTGACTTTC
>TRBJ2-7|NA|TRBV7-2|NA
CASSLAQGSLYEQYF
TGTGCCAGCAGCTTAGCGCAAGGGAGTCTCTACGAGCAGTACTTC
>TRBJ2-4|many|TRBV10-1|TRBD2
CASSEGLAENIQYF
TGCGCCAGCAGTGAGGGACTAGCGGAAAACATTCAGTACTTC
>TRBJ2-1|many|TRBV5-1|NA
CASSLVETLLYNEQFF
TGCGCCAGCAGCTTGGTCGAAACATTACTCTACAATGAGCAGTTCTTC
>TRBJ2-3|NA|TRBV5-5|TRBD1
CASSGHVGTGTDTQYF
TGTGCCAGCAGTGGACACGTCGGGACAGGGACCGATACGCAGTATTTT
>TRBJ2-6|few|TRBV20-1|NA
CSARDPGGANVLTF
TGCAGTGCTAGAGATCCGGGAGGGGCCAACGTCCTGACTTTC
>TRBJ2-2|few|TRBV11-2|NA
CASSPRGLAANTGELFF
TGTGCCAGCAGCCCCAGGGGTTTAGCGGCCAACACCGGGGAGCTGTTTTTT
>TRBJ2-5|few|TRBV20-1|TRBD1
CSARRGRVETQYF
TGCAGTGCTAGAAGGGGGCGCGTGGAGACCCAGTACTTC
>TRBJ2-5|few|TRBV7-8|TRBD2
CASSSPWTSEKTQYF
TGTGCCAGCAGCTCGCCCTGGACTAGCGAGAAGACCCAGTACTTC
>TRBJ2-2|many|TRBV27|NA
CASGVIGELFF
TGTGCCAGCGGCGTTATCGGGGAGCTGTTTTTT
>TRBJ1-5|few|TRBV12-3/TRBV12-4|NA
CASRRPGPHGQPQHF
TGTGCCAGCCGCCGGCCAGGACCTCACGGTCAGCCCCAGCATTTT
>TRBJ2-1|many|TRBV29-1|NA
CSVESPTYNEQFF
TGCAGCGTTGAGAGTCCGACCTACAATGAGCAGTTCTTC
>TRBJ2-1|NA|TRBV29-1|NA
CSVEDQWGDSSYNEQFF
TGCAGCGTTGAAGATCAGTGGGGGGACAGCTCCTACAATGAGCAGTTCTTC
>TRBJ2-1|many|TRBV12-3/TRBV12-4|NA
CASSSNGAVPYNEQFF
TGTGCCAGCAGTTCGAACGGGGCCGTCCCCTACAATGAGCAGTTCTTC
>TRBJ2-6|NA|TRBV28|TRBD2
CASRTGGASSGANVLTF
TGTGCCAGCAGAACGGGGGGTGCCAGCTCTGGGGCCAACGTCCTGACTTTC
>TRBJ1-2|NA|TRBV29-1|NA
CSVEDNSWGGYTF
TGCAGCGTTGAAGATAATAGTTGGGGTGGCTACACCTTC
>TRBJ2-1|few|TRBV9|NA
CASSVVAASYNEQFF
TGTGCCAGCAGCGTAGTAGCGGCCTCCTACAATGAGCAGTTCTTC
>TRBJ2-3|NA|TRBV15|NA
CATSGPGPYTDTQYF
TGTGCCACCAGCGGACCGGGACCGTACACAGATACGCAGTATTTT
>TRBJ2-6|NA|TRBV28|NA
CASSPLHRTGANVLTF
TGTGCCAGCAGTCCCCTTCACAGAACTGGGGCCAACGTCCTGACTTTC
>TRBJ2-1|many|TRBV12-3/TRBV12-4|NA
CASRTEEGEFF
TGTGCCAGCAGGACCGAGGAGGGGGAGTTCTTC
>TRBJ2-5|NA|TRBV25-1|NA
CASSGFRGSQETQYF
TGTGCCAGCAGTGGGTTCAGGGGTTCCCAAGAGACCCAGTACTTC
>TRBJ1-5|many|TRBV5-1|NA
CASSLLGDSNQPQHF
TGCGCCAGCAGCTTGCTAGGCGATAGCAATCAGCCCCAGCATTTT
>TRBJ1-5|NA|TRBV12-3/TRBV12-4|NA
CASSREPGNQPQHF
TGTGCCAGCAGTCGGGAGCCTGGCAATCAGCCCCAGCATTTT
>TRBJ1-1|many|TRBV7-9|NA
CASSLALTGSEAFF
TGTGCCAGCAGCTTAGCGCTAACCGGGAGTGAAGCTTTCTTT
>TRBJ2-1|many|TRBV4-1|TRBD2
CASSQDGAGVAYNEQFF
TGCGCCAGCAGCCAAGATGGGGCGGGAGTGGCCTACAATGAGCAGTTCTTC
>TRBJ2-1|many|TRBV5-6|TRBD2
CASSQGLAGGVNEQFF
TGTGCCAGCAGCCAGGGACTAGCGGGAGGCGTGAATGAGCAGTTCTTC
>TRBJ2-3|NA|TRBV20-1|NA
CSARDSGRYGDTQYF
TGCAGTGCTAGAGACTCCGGGCGGTACGGGGATACGCAGTATTTT
>TRBJ1-1|NA|TRBV6-6|TRBD1
CATEQGGTEAFF
TGTGCCACCGAGCAGGGGGGGACTGAAGCTTTCTTT
>TRBJ1-5|few|TRBV15|NA
CATSRDEGDLGNQPQHF
TGTGCCACCAGCAGAGATGAGGGGGACCTGGGCAATCAGCCCCAGCATTTT
>TRBJ2-1|many|TRBV27|NA
CASSLSSQLNEQFF
TGTGCCAGCAGTTTATCTTCCCAGCTGAATGAGCAGTTCTTC
>TRBJ2-3|few|TRBV7-6|TRBD2
CASSRGRGTKKDF
TGTGCCAGCAGCCGCGGACGTGGGACTAAAAAAGATTTT
>TRBJ2-3|few|TRBV15|TRBD1
CATSRARGPDTQYF
TGTGCCACCAGCAGAGCCAGGGGGCCGGATACGCAGTATTTT
>TRBJ2-5|NA|TRBV4-3|NA
CASSQDRGSQETQYF
TGCGCCAGCAGCCAAGATCGGGGGAGCCAAGAGACCCAGTACTTC
>TRBJ1-1|many|TRBV5-1|TRBD1
CASSLWGTDPSNTEAFF
TGCGCCAGCAGCTTGTGGGGGACAGATCCTTCGAACACTGAAGCTTTCTTT
>TRBJ2-5|many|TRBV6-2/TRBV6-3|TRBD2
CASSLPGLAGGPETQYF
TGTGCCAGCAGCCTCCCGGGACTAGCGGGAGGGCCTGAGACCCAGTACTTC
>TRBJ2-1|few|TRBV20-1|TRBD2
CSASGTSGPYNEQFF
TGCAGTGCTTCCGGGACTAGCGGGCCCTACAATGAGCAGTTCTTC
>TRBJ2-3|NA|TRBV5-1|NA
CASSIGPPGDTQYF
TGCGCCAGCAGCATAGGGCCCCCCGGAGATACGCAGTATTTT
>TRBJ2-3|few|TRBV7-8|TRBD1
CASSLAGTGPDTQYF
TGTGCCAGCAGCTTAGCCGGGACAGGGCCAGATACGCAGTATTTT
>TRBJ1-1|many|TRBV29-1|NA
CSVEGAQNTEAFF
TGCAGCGTTGAAGGGGCCCAGAACACTGAAGCTTTCTTT
>TRBJ1-2|few|TRBV19|NA
CASSIPGNYGYTF
TGTGCCAGTAGTATACCAGGGAACTATGGCTACACCTTC
>TRBJ1-1|NA|TRBV20-1|NA
CSARVGDLLEEAFF
TGCAGTGCTAGAGTGGGGGACCTATTGGAAGAAGCTTTCTTT
>TRBJ2-1|many|TRBV24-1|NA
CATSDLPGGGATYNEQFF
TGTGCCACCAGTGATTTGCCAGGTGGCGGGGCGACCTACAATGAGCAGTTCTTC
>TRBJ2-1|NA|TRBV2|NA
CASPLRTERLIGSYNEQFF
TGTGCCAGCCCCCTCCGGACCGAGCGATTAATAGGTTCTTACAATGAGCAGTTCTTC
>TRBJ2-3|many|TRBV9|TRBD2
CASSVEGLAGGTQYF
TGTGCCAGCAGCGTAGAGGGACTAGCGGGTGGAACGCAGTATTTT
>TRBJ2-3|NA|TRBV14|TRBD2
CASSQALAGGPPDTQYF
TGTGCCAGCAGCCAAGCACTAGCGGGAGGGCCCCCAGATACGCAGTATTTT
>TRBJ2-5|many|TRBV29-1|NA
CSVLGTQVGVQETQYF
TGCAGCGTTCTCGGGACACAAGTTGGAGTCCAAGAGACCCAGTACTTC
>TRBJ1-4|many|TRBV6-6|NA
CASSYSRDEKLFF
TGTGCCAGCAGTTACTCCAGGGATGAAAAACTGTTTTTT
>TRBJ2-1|few|TRBV9|NA
CASSASKQKEQFF
TGTGCCAGCAGCGCATCTAAGCAGAAAGAGCAGTTCTTC
>TRBJ1-2|many|TRBV5-1|NA
CASSLVVGYGYTF
TGCGCCAGCAGCTTGGTTGTCGGATATGGCTACACCTTC
>TRBJ1-5|many|TRBV12-3/TRBV12-4|NA
CASSFLTLVSPQHF
TGTGCCAGCAGTTTCTTAACCCTAGTATCGCCCCAGCATTTT
>TRBJ2-7|NA|TRBV4-3|TRBD2
CASRLVLAGTYEQYF
TGCGCCAGCAGATTAGTACTAGCGGGGACCTACGAGCAGTACTTC
>TRBJ2-3|NA|TRBV2|NA
CASSPVAVSTDTQYF
TGTGCCAGCAGTCCCGTCGCGGTCAGCACAGATACGCAGTATTTT
>TRBJ2-1|many|TRBV20-1|TRBD2
CSARDRRTSGYNEQFF
TGCAGTGCTAGAGATCGGAGAACTAGCGGATACAATGAGCAGTTCTTC
>TRBJ2-1|NA|TRBV12-3/TRBV12-4|TRBD1
CASSFSLGGAYNEQFF
TGTGCCAGCAGTTTTAGCCTAGGGGGCGCCTACAATGAGCAGTTCTTC
>TRBJ2-1|few|TRBV6-5|TRBD1
CASSYVGQGDTMTQFF
TGTGCCAGCAGTTACGTGGGACAGGGAGATACAATGACGCAGTTCTTC
>TRBJ2-3|many|TRBV5-1|NA
CASSLEKASTDTQYF
TGCGCCAGCAGCTTAGAAAAAGCTAGCACAGATACGCAGTATTTT
>TRBJ1-1|many|TRBV27|TRBD1
CASSSGQGGGEAFF
TGTGCCAGCAGTTCGGGACAGGGGGGAGGTGAAGCTTTCTTT
>TRBJ2-7|many|TRBV4-2|NA
CASSQSSQKSYEQYF
TGTGCCAGCAGCCAAAGTTCACAGAAATCCTACGAGCAGTACTTC
>TRBJ2-2|many|TRBV9|NA
CASSVIPVGGELFF
TGTGCCAGCAGCGTTATCCCGGTTGGAGGGGAGCTGTTTTTT